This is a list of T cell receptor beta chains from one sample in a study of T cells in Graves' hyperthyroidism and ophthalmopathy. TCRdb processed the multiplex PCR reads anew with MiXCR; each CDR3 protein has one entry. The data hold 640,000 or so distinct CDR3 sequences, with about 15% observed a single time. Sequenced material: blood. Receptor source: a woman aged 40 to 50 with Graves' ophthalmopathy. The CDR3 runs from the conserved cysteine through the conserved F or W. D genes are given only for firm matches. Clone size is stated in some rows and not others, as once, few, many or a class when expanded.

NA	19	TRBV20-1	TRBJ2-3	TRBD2	TGCAGTGCTAGTCGCCCGCAGACTAGCGGGCTGGGCCACACAGATACGCAGTATTTT	CSASRPQTSGLGHTDTQYF
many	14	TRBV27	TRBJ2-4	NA	TGTGCCAGCAGCCCCTTTGGGAAAAAAAACATTCAGTACTTC	CASSPFGKKNIQYF
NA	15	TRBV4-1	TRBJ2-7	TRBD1	TGCGCCAGCAGCAACAGGGGGCTAAAGACCTACGAGCAGTACTTC	CASSNRGLKTYEQYF
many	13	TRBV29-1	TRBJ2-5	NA	TGCAGCGTTGTAGACCCCGGTGGAGAGACCCAGTACTTC	CSVVDPGGETQYF
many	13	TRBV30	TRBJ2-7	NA	TGTGCCTGGATTGTCTCAAACGGAGACGAGCAGTACTTC	CAWIVSNGDEQYF
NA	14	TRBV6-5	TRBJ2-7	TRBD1	TGTGCCAGCAGTTACGTGACAGGGCACTACGAGCAGTACTTC	CASSYVTGHYEQYF
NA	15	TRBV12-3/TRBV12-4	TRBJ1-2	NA	TGTGCCAGCAGTTTAGGGACAGACTATTACTATGGCTACACCTTC	CASSLGTDYYYGYTF
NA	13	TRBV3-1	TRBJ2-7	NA	TGTGCCAGCAGCCAATTAATACGGGACGAGCAGTACTTC	CASSQLIRDEQYF
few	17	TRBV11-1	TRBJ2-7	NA	TGTGCCAGCAGCTCCGGGGCGGGCGGAGCGGGCCCCTACGAGCAGTACTTC	CASSSGAGGAGPYEQYF
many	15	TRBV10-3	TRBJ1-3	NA	TGTGCCATCAGTGAGTCGAGGGGATCTGGAAACACCATATATTTT	CAISESRGSGNTIYF
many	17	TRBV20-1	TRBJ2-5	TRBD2	TGCAGTGCTAGCGGGTCTAGCGGGAGGGCCCTCCAAGAGACCCAGTACTTC	CSASGSSGRALQETQYF
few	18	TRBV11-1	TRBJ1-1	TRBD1	TGTGCCAGCAGCTTAGGACAGGGGATTTATGAGGTGGACACTGAAGCTTTCTTT	CASSLGQGIYEVDTEAFF
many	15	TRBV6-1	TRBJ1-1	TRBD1	TGTGCCAGCAGTGACTGGACAGGGCTGAACACTGAAGCTTTCTTT	CASSDWTGLNTEAFF
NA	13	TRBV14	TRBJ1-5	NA	TGTGCCAGCAGCCAAGTCCACAATCAGCCCCAGCATTTT	CASSQVHNQPQHF
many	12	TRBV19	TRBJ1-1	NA	TGTGCCAGTGGGGAACTGGACACTGAAGCTTTCTTT	CASGELDTEAFF
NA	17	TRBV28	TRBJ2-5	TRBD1	TGTGCCGGGGGTCGGTCAAGGGGTCCGGCAGGGGGTGAGACCCAGTACTTC	CAGGRSRGPAGGETQYF
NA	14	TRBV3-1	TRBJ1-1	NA	TGTGCCAGCAGTACGCCGGGCCTCAACACTGGAGCTTTCTTT	CASSTPGLNTGAFF
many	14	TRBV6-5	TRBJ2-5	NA	TGTGCCAGCAGTTACTCAGGCTCCCAAGAGACCCAGTACTTC	CASSYSGSQETQYF
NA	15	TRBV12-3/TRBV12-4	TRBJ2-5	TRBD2	TGTGCCAGCAGTTTAAGCGGGACTAGTCTAGAGACCCAGTACTTC	CASSLSGTSLETQYF
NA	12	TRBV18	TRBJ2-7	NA	TGTGCCAGCTCACCGCAGGTCTACGAGCAGTACTTC	CASSPQVYEQYF
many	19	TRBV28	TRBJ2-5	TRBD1	TGTGCCAGCAGTTTATTAAGCCACTTGGACAGGGAGAGGCGAGAGACCCAGTACTTC	CASSLLSHLDRERRETQYF
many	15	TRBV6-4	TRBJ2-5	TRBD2	TGTGCCAGCAGCGAAATAGCGGGAGGGCTAGAGACCCAGTACTTC	CASSEIAGGLETQYF
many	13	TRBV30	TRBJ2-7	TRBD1	TGTGCCTTCGCCGGGACAGGGGGCCTCGAGCAGTACTTC	CAFAGTGGLEQYF
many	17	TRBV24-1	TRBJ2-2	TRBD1	TGTGCCACCAGTGATTTGGTTTTGGGACAGGCCACCGGGGAGCTGTTTTTT	CATSDLVLGQATGELFF
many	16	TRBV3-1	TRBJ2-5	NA	TGTGCCAGCAGTCGGTCCTACGGCCAGGGCCAAGAGACCCAGTACTTC	CASSRSYGQGQETQYF
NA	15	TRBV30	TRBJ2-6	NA	TGTGCCTGGAACGCTCGGCCGGCTGGGGCCAACGTCCTGACTTTC	CAWNARPAGANVLTF
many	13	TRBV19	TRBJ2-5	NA	TGTGCCAGTCGCCCCCGGGGAGGCGAGACCCAGTACTTC	CASRPRGGETQYF
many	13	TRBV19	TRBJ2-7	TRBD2	TGTGCCAGTGGTGATAGCGGGAGAGGCGAGCAGTACTTC	CASGDSGRGEQYF
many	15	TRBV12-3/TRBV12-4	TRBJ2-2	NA	TGTGCCAGCAGGAAGCAGGGATCAAACACCGGGGAGCTGTTTTTT	CASRKQGSNTGELFF
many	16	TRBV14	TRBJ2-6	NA	TGTGCCAGCAGCCAGTCACAGCTCTCTGGGGCCAACGTCCTGACTTTC	CASSQSQLSGANVLTF
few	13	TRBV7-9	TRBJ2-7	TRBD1	TGTGCCAACACGCCGGGACAGGGGGGCGAGCAGTACTTC	CANTPGQGGEQYF
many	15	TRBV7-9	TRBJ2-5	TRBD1	TGTGCCAGCAGCGCAAACAGGGGAAGACAAGAGACCCAGTACTTC	CASSANRGRQETQYF
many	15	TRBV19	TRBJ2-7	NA	TGTGCCAGTAGTATAGGTCCGGAGACTATGTACGAGCAGTACTTC	CASSIGPETMYEQYF
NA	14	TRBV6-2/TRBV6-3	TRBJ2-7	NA	TGTGCCAGCAGCCCCCTGTTTGACTCCTACGAGCAGTGCTTC	CASSPLFDSYEQCF
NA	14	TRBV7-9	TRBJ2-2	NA	TGTGCCAGCAGCTGGGGCACGCACACCGGGGAGCTGTTTTTT	CASSWGTHTGELFF
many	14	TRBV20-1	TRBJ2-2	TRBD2	TGCAGTGCTAAGGGGCGGGAGATCACCGGGGAGCTGTTTTTT	CSAKGREITGELFF
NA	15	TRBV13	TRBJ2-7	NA	TGTGCCAGCAGCTTAGGGGCAGGGTATGTGGGGGAGCAGTACTTC	CASSLGAGYVGEQYF
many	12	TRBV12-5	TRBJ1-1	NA	TGTGCTAGTGGTTTGAGCCGCACTGAAGCTTTCTTT	CASGLSRTEAFF
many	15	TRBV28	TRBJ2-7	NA	TGTGCCAGCAGTCAAATGGAGCGGCAGGCCTACGAGCAGTACTTC	CASSQMERQAYEQYF
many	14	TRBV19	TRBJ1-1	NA	TGTGCCAGTAGTATTTTGGGAGGGGGCACTGAAGCTTTCTTT	CASSILGGGTEAFF
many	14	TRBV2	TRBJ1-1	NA	TGTGCCAGCAGTGAAGCCCGGCAATTCTCTGAAGCTTTCTTT	CASSEARQFSEAFF
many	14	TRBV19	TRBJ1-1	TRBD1	TGTGCCAGTAGGGTTTGGACAGGGAACACTGAAGCTTTCTTT	CASRVWTGNTEAFF
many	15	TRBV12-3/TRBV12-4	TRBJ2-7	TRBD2	TGTGCCAGCAGTTTGGGTAGCGGGAGATGGTACGAGCAGTACTTC	CASSLGSGRWYEQYF
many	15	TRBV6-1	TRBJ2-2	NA	TGTGCCAGCACGGTAGCGGCTACGAACACCGGGGAGCTGTTTTTT	CASTVAATNTGELFF
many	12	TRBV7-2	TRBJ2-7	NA	TGTGCCAGCAGCTTAGCGCAGTACGAGCAGTACTTC	CASSLAQYEQYF
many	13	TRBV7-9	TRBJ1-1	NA	TGTGCCAGCAGCTTAAGGTCGGCGGACGAAGCTTTCTTT	CASSLRSADEAFF
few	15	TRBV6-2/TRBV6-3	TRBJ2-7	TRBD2	TGTGCCAGCAGACCCGGACAGCGGGGGGCCTACGAGCAGTACTTC	CASRPGQRGAYEQYF
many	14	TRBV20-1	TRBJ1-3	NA	TGCAGTGCTAGAGACGGAGCGGCTGGAAACACCATATATTTT	CSARDGAAGNTIYF